The 30 T cell receptor beta chains listed next were all sequenced from one sample in a study of cytomegalovirus exposure and HLA in healthy donors. The data were produced by immunoSEQ multiplex PCR, yet TCRdb's version contains in-frame clones alone and is incomplete. The repertoire includes some 150,000 clones, more than 75% of them detected once, and approximately 2.5% sits in the top ten. The sample consisted of PBMCs. The source of these receptors is a man aged 18-30 years in good health and CMV-seropositive.

This chain uses TRBV12-5 with TRBJ2-2; 8 positions agree with TRBD2. V shed 1 base, J shed 2 bases, and the junction held 6 bases outside the gene matches. The germline CDR1 and CDR2 sequences are LGHNT and FRNRAP. The CDR3 spans 17 residues. CDR3 in amino acids: CASGLDLGGANTGELFF. The CDR3 DNA is TGTGCTAGTGGTTTGGACCTCGGGGGGGCCAACACCGGGGAGCTGTTTTTT. The full variable domain, completed using reference TRBV12-5 and TRBJ2-2, is DARVTQTPRHKVTEMGQEVTMRCQPILGHNTVFWYRQTMMQGLELLAYFRNRAPLDDSGMPKDRFSAEMPDATLATLKIQPSEPRDSAVYFCASGLDLGGANTGELFFGEGSRLTVL.

The V and J genes are TRBV5-1 and TRBJ2-3; D is possibly TRBD2 (5 bases). The V gene lost 4 bases and the J gene lost 6 bases, with 15 bases spanning the gap. Germline CDR1 and CDR2: SGHRS and YFSETQ. The CDR3 runs 14 residues. The CDR3 spells CASSQESLADTQYF. DNA for the CDR3: TGCGCCAGCAGCCAAGAGAGTTTAGCGGATACGCAGTATTTT.

DNA for the CDR3: TGTGCCAGCAGCTTAGGTTTAGGCCAGGGCGGTCAGCCCCAGCATTTT. This translates into CASSLGLGQGGQPQHF. The chain has TRBV11-2 and TRBJ1-5; D might be TRBD1 (5 bases). CDR3 length: 16 amino acids. In germline, CDR1 is SGHAT, CDR2 FQNNGV. V lost 1 base, J lost 6 bases, and 16 bases lay in between.

The chain uses TRBV7-2 and TRBJ2-7, with 7 bases lining up with TRBD2. CDR1 SGHTA and CDR2 FQGNSA come from the germline V gene. V was clipped by 5 bases and J by 1 base; unmatched bases: 8. The CDR3 runs to 15 residues. Here the CDR3 DNA reads TGTGCCAGCAGCCTAAGTGTCGGGGGGTCCTACGAGCAGTACTTC. This sequence encodes CASSLSVGGSYEQYF. Based on the CDR3 plus reference TRBV7-2 and TRBJ2-7, the full variable domain is GAGVSQSPSNKVTEKGKDVELRCDPISGHTALYWYRQSLGQGLEFLIYFQGNSAPDKSGLPSDRFSAERTGGSVSTLTIQRTQQEDSAVYLCASSLSVGGSYEQYFGPGTRLTVT.

The chain couples TRBV5-1 to TRBJ2-7; TRBD2 matches 8 bases. V lost 0 bases and J lost 6; bases outside the gene matches: 8. Germline V gene data show CDR1 as SGHRS and CDR2 as YFSETQ. The CDR3 has 15 residues. In DNA form, the CDR3 reads TGCGCCAGCAGCTTGGTCTCGGGAGGGGGGGGCGAGCAGTACTTC. Its translation: CASSLVSGGGGEQYF.

J is TRBJ1-4 and V is TRBV28; 7 nucleotides line up with TRBD1. CDR1 and CDR2 (germline): MDHEN, SYDVKM. The CDR3 contains 18 residues. J gave up 1 base and V 7 bases, and 15 bases lay outside the gene matches. The CDR3 coding sequence is TGTGCCAGCAATCTAGACTCGACAGGGCGTGAAACTAATGAAAAACTGTTTTTT. Translation: CASNLDSTGRETNEKLFF.

Only a few counts were recorded for this clone. This chain uses TRBV19 with TRBJ1-3; D may be TRBD1 (6 bases). The CDR3 totals 17 residues. Trimming removed 2 bases from V and 0 bases from J, with 14 bases in between. The germline gives CDR1 LNHDA, CDR2 SQIVND (reference sequence). CDR3 protein: CASSILRDIVSGNTIYF. The CDR3 DNA reads as TGTGCCAGTAGTATACTTCGGGACATCGTCTCTGGAAACACCATATATTTT.

The rearrangement joins TRBV6-1 to TRBJ2-1; 8 bases line up with TRBD2. Trimming removed 2 bases from V and 10 bases from J; junction bases left unmatched: 13. Germline V gene lookup returns CDR1 MNHNS and CDR2 SASEGT. The CDR3 totals 16 residues. DNA for the CDR3: TGTGCCAGCAGTGAACTTCGTGGTAGCGGGGAAGGCGAGCAGTTCTTC. This translates into CASSELRGSGEGEQFF.

The V gene is TRBV6-5, the J gene TRBJ1-1, with D perhaps TRBD1 (5 bases). V dropped 0 bases and J dropped 4 bases, with 9 bases sitting between them. The CDR3 has 14 amino acids. The germline V gene has CDR1 MNHEY and CDR2 SVGAGI. Here the CDR3 DNA reads TGTGCCAGCAGTTACTCAGGGGCTGGCACTGAAGCTTTCTTT. Protein: CASSYSGAGTEAFF.

This clone was recorded only once. This chain connects TRBV13 to TRBJ2-5; 10 positions match TRBD1. CDR1 is PRHDT and CDR2 is FYEKMQ in the germline V gene (reference sequence). V lost 4 bases and J lost 4; bases outside the gene matches: 9. The CDR3 totals 16 residues. The CDR3 here is CASSSGTGEGVETQYF. DNA for the CDR3: TGTGCCAGCAGCTCAGGGACAGGGGAGGGGGTAGAGACCCAGTACTTC.

As for this clone: The same CDR3 is also encoded by other DNA sequences in this sample. The J gene is TRBJ2-1, the V gene TRBV9; D perhaps matches TRBD1 (6 bases). The CDR3 is 15 amino acids. Germline V CDR1 and CDR2: SGDLS, YYNGEE. V dropped 0 bases and J dropped 7 bases, with 14 bases sitting between them. The CDR3 sequence is CASSVGGGLRNEQFF. CDR3 coding DNA: TGTGCCAGCAGCGTAGGAGGGGGTTTAAGGAATGAGCAGTTCTTC.

The chain combines TRBV7-3 with TRBJ2-1; 7 positions match TRBD2. The V gene's germline CDR1 is SGHTA and CDR2 FQGTGA. CDR3 size: 15 residues. The ends lost 5 bases at V and 1 base at J; junction bases unmatched: 5. The CDR3 is CASSRGESSYNEQFF. The CDR3 nucleotides read TGTGCCAGCAGCCGGGGGGAGTCTTCCTACAATGAGCAGTTCTTC.

In nucleotides, the CDR3 is TGTGCCAGCAGTTCCCGAGACAGGGTCGGAGGCTACACCTTC. It is translated as CASSSRDRVGGYTF. The chain couples TRBV28 to TRBJ1-2, with TRBD1 matching over 7 bases. Losses at the gene ends were 4 bases for V and 8 bases for J; bases not matched to a gene: 10. The CDR3 sequence is 14 residues long. Germline-derived CDR1 and CDR2 are MDHEN and SYDVKM.

CDR3 DNA: TGTGCCAGCAGCCCGAGCCTTCGAAGGGGCGGTTCACCCCTCCACTTT. It encodes CASSPSLRRGGSPLHF. The chain has TRBV7-6 and TRBJ1-6; the D gene is possibly TRBD1 (5 bases). V lost 5 bases, J lost 9 bases, and 20 bases lay in between. The CDR3 totals 16 residues. Germline-derived CDR1 and CDR2 are SGHVS and FNYEAQ.

The rearrangement joins TRBV6-1 to TRBJ1-3; 7 bases agree with TRBD1. The CDR3 totals 15 residues. Trimming took 7 bases from V and 2 from J; bases not matched to a gene: 8. Germline V lookup: CDR1 MNHNS, CDR2 SASEGT. CDR3 loop: CASNAPDRAGNTIYF. The CDR3 bases are TGTGCCAGCAACGCCCCAGACAGGGCTGGAAACACCATATATTTT.

This clone was observed once. This sequence joins TRBV7-2 and TRBJ1-2; D possibly corresponds to TRBD1 (5 bases). Germline-derived CDR1 and CDR2 are SGHTA and FQGNSA. The V end was cut by 5 bases, the J end by 4 bases, with 14 bases between. There are 14 residues in the CDR3. The CDR3 region has the DNA TGTGCCAGCAGCAACCACCAGGGATCCTATGGCTACACCTTC. The encoded protein is CASSNHQGSYGYTF.

The V gene is TRBV9, the J gene TRBJ1-2, with D uncertain. V was shortened by 4 bases and J by 0 bases, with 7 bases between the two germline ends. Per the germline V gene, CDR1 is SGDLS and CDR2 is YYNGEE. This CDR3 comprises 13 residues. The CDR3 bases are TGTGCCAGCAGCTTACTGTCTAACTATGGCTACACCTTC. Encoded protein: CASSLLSNYGYTF.

The J gene is TRBJ1-3, the V gene TRBV5-6; D unclear. Per germline, CDR1 SGHDT and CDR2 YYEEEE. CDR3 length: 18 residues. Trimming cost V 6 bases and J 1 base, with 23 bases left between them. As DNA, the CDR3 is TGTGCCAGCACCCCATGGATACGGGGATTATCTTCTGGAAACACCATATATTTT. Translating gives CASTPWIRGLSSGNTIYF.

The CDR3 DNA is TGTGCCAGCAGCTTGGGGACCGGGACAGCTGAAGCTTTCTTT. It codes for CASSLGTGTAEAFF. The chain couples TRBV5-6 to TRBJ1-1; the match to TRBD1 covers 7 bases. V trimming: 0 bases; J trimming: 6 bases; junction bases outside the gene matches: 5. The germline V gene has CDR1 SGHDT and CDR2 YYEEEE. The CDR3 length is 14 residues. Full variable domain (rest looked up from reference TRBV5-6 and TRBJ1-1): DAGVTQSPTHLIKTRGQQVTLRCSPKSGHDTVSWYQQALGQGPQFIFQYYEEEERQRGNFPDRFSGHQFPNYSSELNVNALLLGDSALYLCASSLGTGTAEAFFGQGTRLTVV.

This clone has only a few counts. The chain uses TRBV6-5 and TRBJ2-7, with TRBD2 as a possible D gene (5 bases). V was pared by 4 bases and J by 5 bases, with 21 bases between. Per the germline V gene, CDR1 is MNHEY and CDR2 is SVGAGI. The CDR3 is made up of 16 amino acids. CDR3 coding DNA: TGTGCCAGCAGTTTCGTTACCGCAAGAGGGCTTCACGAGCAGTACTTC. Protein sequence: CASSFVTARGLHEQYF.

The gene calls are TRBV5-1 and TRBJ2-1, with 13 nucleotides matching TRBD2. Germline-derived CDR1 and CDR2 are SGHRS and YFSETQ. The CDR3 length is 16 residues. After removal of 0 bases from V and 8 bases from J, the junction contained 5 bases not matched to a gene. The CDR3 is CASSLGWTSGSDEQFF. DNA for the CDR3: TGCGCCAGCAGCTTGGGATGGACTAGCGGGAGCGATGAGCAGTTCTTC.

Here the CDR3 DNA reads TGCGCCAGCAGCCGGGTAGGGGGGGCCTCCTACGAGCAGTACTTC. It specifies CASSRVGGASYEQYF. V gene TRBV4-3 combines with J gene TRBJ2-7, with D tentatively TRBD2 (7 bases). The V end was cut by 4 bases, the J end by 0 bases, with 13 bases between. CDR3 length equals 15 residues. Germline loops: CDR1 LGHNA, CDR2 YSLEER.

The chain uses TRBV6-7 and TRBJ1-5, with 7 bases fitting TRBD1. TRBV6-7 is marked as an open reading frame, function uncertain. V was clipped by 5 bases and J by 9 bases; unmatched bases: 13. The CDR3 length is 15 residues. As DNA, the CDR3 is TGTGCCAGCAGTCCAATGACAGGGCCCAGGGGGCCCCAGCATTTT. Residues: CASSPMTGPRGPQHF.

This clone has a single count. This chain joins TRBV7-2 and TRBJ1-2; possibly TRBD1 for D (5 bases). Trimming took 4 bases from V and 6 from J, leaving 15 bases between them. Germline lookup yields CDR1 SGHTA and CDR2 FQGNSA. The CDR3 length is 14 residues. The CDR3 protein is CASSYTSREDGYTF. The DNA for the CDR3 is TGTGCCAGCAGCTATACTTCCAGGGAGGATGGCTACACCTTC.

On this clone itself: The junction does not match germline at one end; this may be a read error. The chain couples TRBV7-7 to TRBJ2-3, with 8 positions matching TRBD1. The CDR3 is made up of 14 amino acids. CDR1 SSHAT and CDR2 FNYEAQ come from the germline V gene (reference sequence). CDR3 sequence: CASSRLTGGDTQYF. The CDR3 DNA is TGTGCTAGCAGCAGATTAACAGGGGGGGATACGCAGTATTTT.

The chain carries TRBV28 and TRBJ1-5, with 8 positions matching TRBD1. The CDR3 has 19 amino acids. Germline assignment: CDR1 MDHEN and CDR2 SYDVKM. V shed 0 bases, J shed 4 bases, and the junction held 14 bases outside the gene matches. The CDR3 nucleotides are TGTGCCAGCAGTTTATGGACAATGGGGACAGGATTGGGAAATCAGCCCCAGCATTTT. This encodes CASSLWTMGTGLGNQPQHF. Supplemented by reference TRBV28 and TRBJ1-5, the full variable domain reads DVKVTQSSRYLVKRTGEKVFLECVQDMDHENMFWYRQDPGLGLRLIYFSYDVKMKEKGDIPEGYSVSREKKERFSLILESASTNQTSMYLCASSLWTMGTGLGNQPQHFGDGTRLSIL.

This sequence joins TRBV4-2 and TRBJ2-1; 7 bases map to TRBD2. After removal of 1 base from V and 3 bases from J, the junction contained 9 bases not matched to a gene. Germline V gene sequence: CDR1 LGHNA, CDR2 YNFKEQ. The CDR3 totals 17 residues. CDR3 sequence: CASSQGPQAGLYNEQFF. CDR3 coding DNA: TGTGCCAGCAGCCAAGGGCCCCAAGCGGGGCTCTACAATGAGCAGTTCTTC.

This clone came up a few times. The V gene is TRBV5-8, the J gene TRBJ1-2; TRBD1 is a possible D gene (5 bases). The V and J ends lost 6 bases and 3 bases respectively, with 15 bases between them. The V gene's germline CDR1 is SGHTS and CDR2 YDEGEE. The CDR3 length is 14 residues. The CDR3 coding sequence is TGTGCCAGCACTTCCCGGCGGGGCGACTATGGCTACACCTTC. Translating gives CASTSRRGDYGYTF.

This chain links TRBV7-2 with TRBJ1-3, with D possibly matching TRBD1 (5 bases). The ends were cut back, 3 bases at V and 3 bases at J, with 9 bases in the middle. The CDR3 is 14 amino acids. Per germline, CDR1 SGHTA and CDR2 FQGNSA. The CDR3 nucleotides are TGTGCCAGCAGCTTGGGGGGGGTTGGAAACACCATATATTTT. Its protein product is CASSLGGVGNTIYF.

This chain uses TRBV19 with TRBJ1-5; 7 bases match TRBD1. CDR1 and CDR2 (germline): LNHDA, SQIVND (reference sequence). The length of the CDR3 is 14 residues. V was pared by 2 bases and J by 6 bases, with 4 bases of the junction left unmatched. Written as DNA, the CDR3 is TGTGCCAGTAGTATAACAGGGGCGGGTCAGCCCCAGCATTTT. Protein sequence: CASSITGAGQPQHF.